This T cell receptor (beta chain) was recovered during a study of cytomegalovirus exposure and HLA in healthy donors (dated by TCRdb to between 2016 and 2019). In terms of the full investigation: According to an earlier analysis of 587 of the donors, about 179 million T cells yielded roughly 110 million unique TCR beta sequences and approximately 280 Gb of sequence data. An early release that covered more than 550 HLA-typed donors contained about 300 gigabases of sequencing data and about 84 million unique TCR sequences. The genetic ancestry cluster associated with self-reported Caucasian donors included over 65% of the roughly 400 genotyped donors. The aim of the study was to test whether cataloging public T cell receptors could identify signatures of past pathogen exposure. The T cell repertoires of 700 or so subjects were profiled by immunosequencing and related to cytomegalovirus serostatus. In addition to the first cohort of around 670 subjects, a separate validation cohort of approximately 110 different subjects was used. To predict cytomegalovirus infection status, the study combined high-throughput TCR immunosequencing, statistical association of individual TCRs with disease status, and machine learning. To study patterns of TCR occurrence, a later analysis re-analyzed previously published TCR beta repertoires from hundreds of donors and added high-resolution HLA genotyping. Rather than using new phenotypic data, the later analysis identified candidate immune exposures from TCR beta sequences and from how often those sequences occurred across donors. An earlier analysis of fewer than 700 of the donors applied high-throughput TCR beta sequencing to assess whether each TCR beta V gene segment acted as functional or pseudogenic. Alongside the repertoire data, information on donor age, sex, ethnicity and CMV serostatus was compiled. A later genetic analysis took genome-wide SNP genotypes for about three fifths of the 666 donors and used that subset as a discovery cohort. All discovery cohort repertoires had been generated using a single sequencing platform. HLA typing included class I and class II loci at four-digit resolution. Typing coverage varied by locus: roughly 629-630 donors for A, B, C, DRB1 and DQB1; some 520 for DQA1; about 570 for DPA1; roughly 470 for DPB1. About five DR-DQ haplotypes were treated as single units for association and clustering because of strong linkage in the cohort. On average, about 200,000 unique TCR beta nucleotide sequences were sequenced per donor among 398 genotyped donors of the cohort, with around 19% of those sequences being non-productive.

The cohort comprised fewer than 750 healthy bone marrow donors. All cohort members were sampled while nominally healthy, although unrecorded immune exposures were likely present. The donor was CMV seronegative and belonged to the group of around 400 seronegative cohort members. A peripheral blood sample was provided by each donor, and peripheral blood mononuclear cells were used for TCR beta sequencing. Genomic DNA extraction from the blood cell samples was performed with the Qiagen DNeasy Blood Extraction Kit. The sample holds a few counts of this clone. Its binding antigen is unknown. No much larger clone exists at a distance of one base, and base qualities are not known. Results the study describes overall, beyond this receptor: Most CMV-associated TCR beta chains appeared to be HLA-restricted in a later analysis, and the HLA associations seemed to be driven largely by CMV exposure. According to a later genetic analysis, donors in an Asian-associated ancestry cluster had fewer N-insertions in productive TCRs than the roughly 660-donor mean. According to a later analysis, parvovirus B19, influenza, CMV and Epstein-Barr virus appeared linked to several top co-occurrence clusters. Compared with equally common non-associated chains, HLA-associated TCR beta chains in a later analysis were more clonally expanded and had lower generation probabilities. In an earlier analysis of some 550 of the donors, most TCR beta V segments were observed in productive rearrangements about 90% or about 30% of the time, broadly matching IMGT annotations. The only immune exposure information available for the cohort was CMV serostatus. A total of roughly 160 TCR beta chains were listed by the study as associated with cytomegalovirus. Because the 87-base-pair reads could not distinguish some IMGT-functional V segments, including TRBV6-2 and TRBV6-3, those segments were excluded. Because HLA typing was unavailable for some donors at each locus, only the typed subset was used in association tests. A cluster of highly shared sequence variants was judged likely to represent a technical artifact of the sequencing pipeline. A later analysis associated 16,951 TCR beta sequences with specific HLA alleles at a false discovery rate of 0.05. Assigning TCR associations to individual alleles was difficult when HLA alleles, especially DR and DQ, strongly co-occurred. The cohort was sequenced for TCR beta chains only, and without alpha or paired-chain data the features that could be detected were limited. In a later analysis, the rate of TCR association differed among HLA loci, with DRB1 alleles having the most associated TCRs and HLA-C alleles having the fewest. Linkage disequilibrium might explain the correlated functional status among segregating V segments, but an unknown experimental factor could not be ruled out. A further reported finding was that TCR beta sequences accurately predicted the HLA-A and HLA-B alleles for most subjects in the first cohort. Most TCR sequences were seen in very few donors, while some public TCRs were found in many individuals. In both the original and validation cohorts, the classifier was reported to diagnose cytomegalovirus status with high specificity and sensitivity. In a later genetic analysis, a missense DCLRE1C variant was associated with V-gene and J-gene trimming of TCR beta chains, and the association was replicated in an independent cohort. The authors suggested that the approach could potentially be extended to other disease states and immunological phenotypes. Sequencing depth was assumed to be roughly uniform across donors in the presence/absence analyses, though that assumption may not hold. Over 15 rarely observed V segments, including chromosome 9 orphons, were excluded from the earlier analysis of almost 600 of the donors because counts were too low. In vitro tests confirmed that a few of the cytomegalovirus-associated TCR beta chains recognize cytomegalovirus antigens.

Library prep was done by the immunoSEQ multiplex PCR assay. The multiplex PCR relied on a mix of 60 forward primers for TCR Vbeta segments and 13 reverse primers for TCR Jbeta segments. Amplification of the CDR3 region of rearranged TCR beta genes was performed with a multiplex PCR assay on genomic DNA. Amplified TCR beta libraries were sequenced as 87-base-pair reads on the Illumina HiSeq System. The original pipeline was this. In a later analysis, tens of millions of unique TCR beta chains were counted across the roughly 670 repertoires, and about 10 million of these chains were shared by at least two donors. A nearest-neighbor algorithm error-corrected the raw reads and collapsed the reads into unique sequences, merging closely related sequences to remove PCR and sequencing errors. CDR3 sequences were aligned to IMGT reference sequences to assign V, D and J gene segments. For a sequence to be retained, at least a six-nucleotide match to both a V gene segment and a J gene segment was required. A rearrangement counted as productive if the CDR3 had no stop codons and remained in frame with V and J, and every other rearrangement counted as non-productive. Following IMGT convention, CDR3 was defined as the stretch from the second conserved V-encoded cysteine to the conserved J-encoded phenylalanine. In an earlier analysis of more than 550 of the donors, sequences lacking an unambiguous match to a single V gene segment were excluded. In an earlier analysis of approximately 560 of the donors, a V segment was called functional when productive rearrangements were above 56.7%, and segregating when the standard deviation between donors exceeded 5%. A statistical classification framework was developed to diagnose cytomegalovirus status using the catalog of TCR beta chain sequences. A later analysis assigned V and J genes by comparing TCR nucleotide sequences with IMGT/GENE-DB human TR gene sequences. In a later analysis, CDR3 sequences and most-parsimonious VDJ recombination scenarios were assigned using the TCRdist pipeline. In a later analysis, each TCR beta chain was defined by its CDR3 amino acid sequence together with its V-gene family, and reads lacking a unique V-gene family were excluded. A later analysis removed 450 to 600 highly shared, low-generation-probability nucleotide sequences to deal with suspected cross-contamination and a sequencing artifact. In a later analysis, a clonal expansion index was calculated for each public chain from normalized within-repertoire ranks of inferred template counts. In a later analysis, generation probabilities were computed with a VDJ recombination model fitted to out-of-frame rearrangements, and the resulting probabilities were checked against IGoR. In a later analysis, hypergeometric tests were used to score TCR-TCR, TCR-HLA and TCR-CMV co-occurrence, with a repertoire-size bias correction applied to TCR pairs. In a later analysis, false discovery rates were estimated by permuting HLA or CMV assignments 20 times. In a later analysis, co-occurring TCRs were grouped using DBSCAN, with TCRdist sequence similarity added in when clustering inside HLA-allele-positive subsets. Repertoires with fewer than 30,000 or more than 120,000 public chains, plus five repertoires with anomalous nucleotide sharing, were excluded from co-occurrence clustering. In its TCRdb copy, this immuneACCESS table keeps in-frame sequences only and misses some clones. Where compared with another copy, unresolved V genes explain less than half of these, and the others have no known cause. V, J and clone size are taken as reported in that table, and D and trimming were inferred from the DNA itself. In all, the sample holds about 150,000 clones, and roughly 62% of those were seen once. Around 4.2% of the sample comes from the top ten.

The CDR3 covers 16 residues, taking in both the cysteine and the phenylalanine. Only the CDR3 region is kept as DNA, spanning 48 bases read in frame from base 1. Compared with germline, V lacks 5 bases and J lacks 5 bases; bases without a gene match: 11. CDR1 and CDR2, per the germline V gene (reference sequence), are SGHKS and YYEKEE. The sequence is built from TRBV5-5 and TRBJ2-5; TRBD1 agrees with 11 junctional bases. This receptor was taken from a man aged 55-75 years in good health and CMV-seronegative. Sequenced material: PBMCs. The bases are TGTGCCAGCAGAGGAAAAGGACAGGGGGCATCGGAGACCCAGTACTTC. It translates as CASRGKGQGASETQYF.